The present TCR beta chain was sequenced within a study of esophageal squamous cell carcinoma tumors (dated by TCRdb to the early 2020s). A note on the overall study: Patients were split into immuno relation high and low groups by principal component analysis with K-means clustering of immunohistochemical T-cell and checkpoint marker values. Across the roughly 10 cases, 1,671,742 TCRalpha and over a million TCRbeta total reads were obtained, of which around 29,000 and 37,000 were unique. The study was designed to assess TCR repertoire diversity and shared TCR repertoires of T cells within the tumor environment of esophageal squamous cell carcinoma. The wider cohort comprised around 50 surgically treated esophageal squamous cell carcinoma patients in Japan, with approximately 20 high and 30 or so low immuno relation cases. TCR sequencing covered 10 patients: five randomly selected high immuno relation cases and five background-matched low immuno relation cases.

Patients who had received neoadjuvant chemotherapy or for whom clinical information was lacking were excluded from enrollment. All of the TCR-sequenced cases shown were male, and each had a subtotal esophagectomy with 2- or 3-field lymphadenectomy. No T-cell sorting was done; instead, RNA was pulled from bulk tumor tissue sections using a Qiagen AllPrep kit. Small sections of surgically resected tumor tissue were stored in RNAlater reagent at -80°C until RNA extraction. The method behind the library was 5' RACE. PCR with KAPA HiFi used TCRalpha or TCRbeta constant-region primers plus a P20EA primer, followed by nested second PCR with CA2 or CB2. TCR genes were amplified by unbiased adaptor ligation RT-PCR, with reverse transcription by Superscript III and a polyT18-containing BSL-18E primer. Once second-strand synthesis and blunting were done, the P10EA/P20EA adaptor was ligated onto the 5' end of the cDNA, and NotI digestion came next. For both the first and second PCRs, approximately 22 cycles of 98 degrees C for 20 s, 65 degrees C for 30 s and 72 degrees C for 1 min were run. Amplicons were indexed with the Nextera XT Index kit v2 Set A, pooled in equimolar amounts and quantified on a Qubit 2.0 Fluorometer. Sequencing was carried out on the Illumina MiSeq platform with 2x300 bp paired-end reads. The original methods were these. V and J genes were assigned to reads on the basis of highest identity to IMGT reference sequences using Repertoire Genesis software ver.1.0. CDR3 was defined as the region from Cys104 to Phe118 plus Gly119 and was translated, and unique sequence reads were defined as those with distinct V, J and CDR3 amino acids. Shared V|J combinations were selected as significant in both a Fisher's exact test in edgeR and a Mann Whitney U test. Repertoire dissimilarity index was computed with the R rdi package after removing singletons and bootstrapping 500 repertoire combinations. Through fastp at Q25 and MiXCR, TCRdb rebuilt clones from the public reads, retaining in-frame beta chains. Each record represents a unique CDR3 protein, reported with the most common genes and DNA among its rows. TCRdb, not the original authors, processed these V and J calls. The sample table records some 1,200 distinct CDR3 sequences; about 13% of these occur just once. Around 33% of the sample rests with the top ten.

Overall study results and their limits: No difference in total TCR repertoire counts was observed between groups, whereas significant repertoire counts were found to be higher in the high immuno relation group. Because TCRalpha and TCRbeta chains were sequenced separately, chain pairing and recognized antigens remained unknown. Around 29 TRAV|TRAJ and 25 or so TRBV|TRBJ combinations appeared shared among high immuno relation cases, including TRAV13-1|TRAJ22 and TRBV7-9|TRBJ2-7. Shared V|J recombination candidates may have been selected by chance because variation in the TCRalphabeta repertoire was large. Three of the 10 cases showed a single dominant TCRalpha VJ recombination with apparently reduced TCRalpha diversity. Only a few cases were included in the TCR repertoire analysis, and no investigation at the CDR3 clonotype level was performed.

The germline V and J ends show losses of 3 bases and 1 base respectively, and no gene match explains 6 bases of the junction. Counted from cysteine to phenylalanine, this CDR3 has 15 amino acids. Of the read, only the CDR3 DNA is kept; its 45 bases are in frame from base 1. The germline V gene gives CDR1 as MNHNS and CDR2 as SASEGT. This clonotype counts as medium-sized (0.01 to 0.1%). Its antigen is not yet known. No base quality information exists; no much larger clone differs at one position. The source of this sequence is a man between 50 and 80 years old with esophageal squamous cell carcinoma. Input material: tumor tissue. The chain links TRBV6-1 with TRBJ2-7, and 7 junction bases match TRBD2. CDR3 reads: CASSDVRESSYEQYF. The sequenced DNA: TGTGCCAGCAGTGATGTGCGGGAGAGTTCCTACGAGCAGTACTTC.